This passage covers 31 T cell receptor beta chains from one sample sequenced in a study of T-cell reconstitution after alpha-beta-depleted transplantation in children. Unique molecular identifiers were incorporated during preparation of the TCRbeta library. TCRdb re-derived calls from the PCR reads in MiXCR, one entry per CDR3 protein. The table includes about 470,000 distinct CDR3 sequences, approximately 41% detected once. The sample consisted of PBMCs, taken before TCRalphabeta/CD19-depleted stem cell transplant. All receptors derive from a girl aged 2 to 10 with aplastic anemia, due to receive a stem cell transplant.

V gene TRBV18 combines with J gene TRBJ2-7; D is ambiguous. Trimming removed 3 bases from V and 3 bases from J, with 12 bases in between. The CDR3 spans 14 residues. The germline V gene has CDR1 KGHSH and CDR2 LQKENI. CDR3 nucleotides: TGTGCCAGCTCACCGGGTCAGGTAGACTACGAGCAGTACTTC. The encoded protein is CASSPGQVDYEQYF.

This clonotype was seen many times. The rearrangement uses TRBV11-2 and TRBJ2-1; a possible D gene is TRBD1 (5 bases). Trimming left V 1 base short and J 7 bases short, with 11 bases between. CDR1 SGHAT and CDR2 FQNNGV come from the germline V gene. The CDR3 covers 14 residues. The CDR3 bases are TGTGCCAGCAGCTTAGCGGGCAGGGCGAATGAGCAGTTCTTC. This encodes CASSLAGRANEQFF.

This clonotype was counted only a few times. A much larger clone lies a single base off, so this may be a read error. The CDR3, as DNA: TGCAGCGTCACTGTCCCGACGCGGGGCGACACCTTC. Amino acid sequence: CSVTVPTRGDTF. The rearrangement joins TRBV29-1 to TRBJ1-2; D perhaps matches TRBD1 (5 bases). CDR3 length equals 12 residues. Germline-derived CDR1 and CDR2 are SQVTM and ANQGSEA. V lost 6 bases, J lost 12 bases, and 20 bases lay in between.

To note about this clonotype: A clone one base away is much larger, so this may be a read error. J is TRBJ2-1 and V is TRBV6-1; 13 bases agree with TRBD2. There are 17 residues in the CDR3. J lost 5 bases, V lost 6 bases, and 10 bases had no gene match. The germline CDR1 and CDR2 sequences are MNHNS and SASEGT. CDR3 loop: CASRRKLAGGSNNEQFF. The CDR3 nucleotides are TGTGCCAGCAGGCGCAAACTAGCGGGAGGGTCAAACAATGAGCAGTTCTTC.

This clonotype was observed at least ten times. The J gene is TRBJ2-1, the V gene TRBV12-5; 8 nucleotides agree with TRBD1. The V gene end was trimmed by 0 bases and the J gene end by 4 bases; junction bases not matched to a gene: 5. Germline V lookup: CDR1 LGHNT, CDR2 FRNRAP. CDR3 length: 16 amino acids. This chain's CDR3 is CASGLVLGQGYNEQFF. CDR3 nucleotide sequence: TGTGCTAGTGGTTTGGTACTTGGACAGGGTTACAATGAGCAGTTCTTC.

This chain joins TRBV20-1 and TRBJ2-1, with 13 bases identical to TRBD2. CDR3 length: 15 amino acids. With 6 bases clipped from V and 8 bases from J, the junction kept 10 bases outside the gene matches. Germline V gives CDR1 DFQATT, CDR2 SNEGSKA (reference sequence). CDR3 DNA: TGCAGTGCCTACCTACTAGCGGGAGGGCCCCATGAGCAGTTCTTC. This gives the protein CSAYLLAGGPHEQFF.

This clonotype was detected many times. This rearrangement joins TRBV7-2 to TRBJ2-5; 7 positions match TRBD2. Per germline, CDR1 SGHTA and CDR2 FQGNSA. This CDR3 has 14 residues. The ends lost 3 bases at V and 3 bases at J; junction bases unmatched: 4. The CDR3 sequence is CASSLSGIEETQYF. The CDR3 DNA reads as TGTGCCAGCAGCTTGAGCGGGATAGAAGAGACCCAGTACTTC. Using reference TRBV7-2 and TRBJ2-5 for the parts outside the CDR3, the full variable domain is GAGVSQSPSNKVTEKGKDVELRCDPISGHTALYWYRQSLGQGLEFLIYFQGNSAPDKSGLPSDRFSAERTGGSVSTLTIQRTQQEDSAVYLCASSLSGIEETQYFGPGTRLLVL.

This clonotype was detected only a few times. The V call is TRBV20-1, the J call TRBJ2-1; tentatively, D is TRBD1 (7 bases). Germline V CDR1 and CDR2: DFQATT, SNEGSKA (reference sequence). The CDR3 is 16 residues long. Trimming pared 5 bases from V and 9 bases from J, leaving 26 bases between. Written as DNA, the CDR3 is TGCAGTGCTCCCCGGGACAGATGGGGGGAACGGGGTGAGCAGTTCTTC. Translated, it gives CSAPRDRWGERGEQFF.

This clonotype was picked up a small number of times. This chain connects TRBV7-2 to TRBJ2-1; D is perhaps TRBD2 (6 bases). Germline values: CDR1 SGHTA, CDR2 FQGNSA. V lost 1 base and J 5 bases, leaving 6 bases between the germline ends. The CDR3 is 13 residues long. The CDR3 loop reads CASSLVADNEQFF. The CDR3 nucleotides read TGTGCCAGCAGCTTAGTAGCGGACAATGAGCAGTTCTTC.

This clonotype was recorded many times. The gene calls are TRBV27 and TRBJ2-3; no clear D. V gave up 4 bases and J gave up 4 bases, with 9 bases separating them. The CDR3 is made up of 13 amino acids. The V gene's germline CDR1 is MNHEY and CDR2 SMNVEV (reference sequence). CDR3 in DNA: TGTGCCAGCAGTTCCCCAACCGCAGATACGCAGTATTTT. It codes for CASSSPTADTQYF.

Turning to this clonotype: This may be a read error: a much more frequent sequence differs by one nucleotide. This chain connects TRBV20-1 to TRBJ2-1; a possible D gene is TRBD1 (6 bases). The V gene's germline CDR1 is DFQATT and CDR2 SNEGSKA (reference sequence). V was pared by 1 base and J by 6 bases, with 22 bases between. The CDR3 consists of 17 residues. DNA for the CDR3: TGCAGTGCTAGAGTCCCTAGGGCGCAGGGGTGGGGCAATGAGCAGTTCTTC. Amino acids: CSARVPRAQGWGNEQFF.

There are many counts of this clonotype. V gene TRBV29-1 combines with J gene TRBJ2-3; D not resolved. This CDR3 has 15 residues. V lost 0 bases and J 4 bases, leaving 14 bases between the germline ends. CDR1 SQVTM and CDR2 ANQGSEA come from the germline V gene. In DNA, the CDR3 is TGCAGCGTTGAAGATGGGTGGGTGGTTTCAGATACGCAGTATTTT. The encoded protein is CSVEDGWVVSDTQYF.

In its sample, this clonotype was seen a few times. The genes are TRBV13 and TRBJ2-1, with TRBD2 matching over 16 bases. V was pared by 1 base and J by 7 bases, with 7 bases of the junction left unmatched. This CDR3 has 18 residues. Germline CDR1 reads PRHDT; CDR2 reads FYEKMQ (reference sequence). The CDR3 sequence: CASSLDGTSGRAANEQFF. CDR3 bases: TGTGCCAGCAGCTTAGACGGGACTAGCGGGAGGGCCGCAAATGAGCAGTTCTTC. Full variable domain (missing parts from reference TRBV13 and TRBJ2-1): AAGVIQSPRHLIKEKRETATLKCYPIPRHDTVYWYQQGPGQDPQFLISFYEKMQSDKGSIPDRFSAQQFSDYHSELNMSSLELGDSALYFCASSLDGTSGRAANEQFFGPGTRLTVL.

This clonotype was seen only a few times. The J gene is TRBJ2-2, the V gene TRBV30, with 10 bases aligning to TRBD2. CDR1 and CDR2 from the germline V gene are GTSNPN and SVGIG (reference sequence). V trimming: 4 bases; J trimming: 4 bases; junction bases outside the gene matches: 0. The CDR3 loop spans 13 amino acids. The CDR3 bases are TGTGCCTGGACTAGCGGGAGCACCGGGGAGCTGTTTTTT. The encoded protein is CAWTSGSTGELFF.

The chain couples TRBV6-1 to TRBJ2-3; the D call may be TRBD1 or TRBD2 (5 bases each). The CDR3 spans 14 residues. Germline CDR1 is MNHNS and CDR2 is SASEGT. Trimming pared 7 bases from V and 2 bases from J, leaving 13 bases between. The CDR3 sequence is CASIPGTVTDTQYF. DNA of the CDR3: TGTGCCAGCATCCCCGGGACCGTCACAGATACGCAGTATTTT.

This chain uses TRBV20-1 with TRBJ2-1; TRBD2 agrees at 7 bases. This CDR3 has 14 amino acids. V was pared by 6 bases and J by 9 bases, with 14 bases of the junction left unmatched. The germline V gene has CDR1 DFQATT and CDR2 SNEGSKA (reference sequence). This CDR3 is CSASRAGEEGEQFF. CDR3 DNA sequence: TGCAGTGCGAGCAGGGCGGGAGAGGAGGGTGAGCAGTTCTTC.

The chain links TRBV6-1 to TRBJ2-3; 11 bases map to TRBD2. The CDR3 has 17 amino acids. V was clipped by 7 bases and J by 4 bases; unmatched bases: 13. Per the germline V gene, CDR1 is MNHNS and CDR2 is SASEGT. The CDR3 region has the DNA TGTGCCAGCACCCAGGGGGTAGCGGGAGGGTGGGCAGATACGCAGTATTTT. This gives the protein CASTQGVAGGWADTQYF.

This clonotype was observed at least ten times. The chain combines TRBV7-2 with TRBJ2-5; 9 nucleotides agree with TRBD2. Germline V gene sequence: CDR1 SGHTA, CDR2 FQGNSA. This CDR3 is 14 amino acids long. V dropped 1 base and J dropped 5; count of bases not matched to a gene: 2. CDR3 bases: TGTGCCAGCAGCTTAGGACTAGCGGTTGAGACCCAGTACTTC. Residues: CASSLGLAVETQYF.

This clonotype turned up a few times. Compared with germline, one end of the junction differs, possibly owing to a read error. J is TRBJ2-3 and V is TRBV7-2, with a tentative D call TRBD2 (6 bases). The CDR3 spans 10 residues. CDR1 and CDR2 (germline): SGHTA, FQGNSA. Here the CDR3 reads CATGRGTHYF. Written as DNA, the CDR3 is TGTGCCACTGGGCGGGGTACGCATTATTTT.

Comments on this clonotype: A much larger clone lies one base from this, so it may be a read error. The V call is TRBV5-1, the J call TRBJ1-6; D may be TRBD1 (6 bases). Germline V gene sequence: CDR1 SGHRS, CDR2 YFSETQ. The CDR3 loop spans 15 amino acids. CDR3 loop: CTSSMWTGTNSPLHF. CDR3 DNA sequence: TGCACCAGCAGCATGTGGACGGGGACAAATTCACCCCTCCACTTT.

The sample holds many counts of this clonotype. The chain uses TRBV12-3 or TRBV12-4 and TRBJ1-1; a possible D gene is TRBD1 (5 bases). V lost 3 bases and J 0 bases, leaving 11 bases between the germline ends. This CDR3 has 15 amino acids. In DNA, the CDR3 is TGTGCCAGCAGTTTTTGGGTGGGGGTGAACACTGAAGCTTTCTTT. This sequence encodes CASSFWVGVNTEAFF.

This clonotype has a count of ten or more. The chain combines TRBV12-3 or TRBV12-4 with TRBJ2-1; the D gene is possibly TRBD2 (6 bases). The CDR3 is made up of 11 amino acids. V lost 7 bases and J lost 12, with 13 bases in between. The CDR3 region has the DNA TGTGCCAGCATAGGCGGGAAGGGGCAGTTCTTC. Translating gives CASIGGKGQFF.

The CDR3 DNA follows: TGTGCCAGCAGAGGCTTCTTTAAGACCCAGTACTTC. Its protein is CASRGFFKTQYF. The chain has TRBV7-6 and TRBJ2-5; D is ambiguous. The V and J ends lost 6 bases and 6 bases respectively, with 11 bases between them. This CDR3 region has 12 residues. CDR1 and CDR2 from the germline V gene are SGHVS and FNYEAQ. Using reference TRBV7-6 and TRBJ2-5 for the parts outside the CDR3, the full variable domain is GAGVSQSPRYKVTKRGQDVALRCDPISGHVSLYWYRQALGQGPEFLTYFNYEAQQDKSGLPNDRFSAERPEGSISTLTIQRTEQRDSAMYRCASRGFFKTQYFGPGTRLLVL.

This clonotype was detected ten times or more. The V gene is TRBV27, the J gene TRBJ1-6, with D unresolved. Per the germline V gene, CDR1 is MNHEY and CDR2 is SMNVEV (reference sequence). The CDR3 spans 14 residues. Trimming shortened V by 2 bases and J by 4 bases, and 6 bases separated the two germline ends. CDR3 protein: CASSLRQYNSPLHF. The CDR3 DNA reads TGTGCCAGCAGTTTAAGGCAGTATAATTCACCCCTCCACTTT.

The chain joins TRBV12-3 or TRBV12-4 to TRBJ2-3; a possible D gene is TRBD2 (7 bases). The CDR3 totals 17 residues. The V end lost 1 base, the J end lost 2 bases, and 16 bases lay between the germline ends. The CDR3 protein is CASSLGGLAVHTDTQYF. The CDR3 nucleotides are TGTGCCAGCAGTTTAGGGGGGCTAGCGGTACACACAGATACGCAGTATTTT.

The chain has TRBV20-1 and TRBJ2-5, with D possibly matching TRBD1 (6 bases). Germline CDR1 and CDR2: DFQATT and SNEGSKA (reference sequence). Trimming pared 0 bases from V and 5 bases from J, leaving 19 bases between. The CDR3 spans 16 residues. The CDR3 coding sequence is TGCAGTGCTAGAGATCTGGTCTTGGGGGCCAGGGAGACCCAGTACTTC. Translating it yields CSARDLVLGARETQYF.

This clonotype was seen only a few times. The J gene is TRBJ2-7, the V gene TRBV6-1; possibly TRBD2 for D (5 bases). V gave up 6 bases and J gave up 7 bases, with 16 bases separating them. Germline V gene sequence: CDR1 MNHNS, CDR2 SASEGT. CDR3 length: 13 residues. CDR3 nucleotide sequence: TGTGCCAGCAGCCCCCGTCGGGGTGCTGAGCAGTACTTC. Amino acid sequence: CASSPRRGAEQYF.

This clonotype occurred many times. For the CDR3, the DNA is TGTGCCAGCAGCTCGGGACAGTCCTACGAGCAGTACTTC. Residues: CASSSGQSYEQYF. The gene calls are TRBV9 and TRBJ2-7; 7 bases line up with TRBD1. Germline lookup yields CDR1 SGDLS and CDR2 YYNGEE. The CDR3 is 13 residues long. The J segment lost 1 base and the V segment lost 4 bases, leaving 2 bases of the junction unmatched.

The chain joins TRBV3-1 to TRBJ2-3; D is ambiguous. CDR3 length: 17 residues. V was cut by 0 bases and J by 0 bases, with 13 bases left in between. Germline V gives CDR1 LGHDT, CDR2 YNNKEL (reference sequence). The DNA of the CDR3 is TGTGCCAGCAGCCAAGAAAGGTTGATCGCTAGCACAGATACGCAGTATTTT. Its protein product is CASSQERLIASTDTQYF.

V usage is TRBV12-3 or TRBV12-4 and J usage is TRBJ2-5; 12 bases are a match to TRBD2. The CDR3 is 16 amino acids. The V and J ends lost 5 bases and 3 bases, in that order; junction bases with no gene match: 7. The CDR3 sequence: CASSLGRLAGEETQYF. DNA for the CDR3: TGTGCCAGCAGTCTGGGACGACTAGCGGGAGAAGAGACCCAGTACTTC.

The rearrangement links TRBV5-1 to TRBJ2-7, with TRBD2 matching over 7 bases. The germline V gene has CDR1 SGHRS and CDR2 YFSETQ. V shed 6 bases and J 6 bases; nucleotides not matched to a gene: 9. The CDR3 is 13 amino acids. The DNA of the CDR3 is TGCGCCAGCAATGGCGGGAGCTACAGCGAGCAGTACTTC. Translation: CASNGGSYSEQYF.